These 10 T cell receptor beta chains originate from one sample sequenced in a study of T cell repertoires in cytomegalovirus infection. TCRdb ran MiXCR on the reads and lists one entry per CDR3 protein. The repertoire holds roughly 230,000 distinct CDR3 sequences, with about 15% as singletons. Sequencing input: CD8+ T cells from PBMCs. The receptors shown here come from a human donor in good health (CMV status not recorded). Some clones in this sample may be carry-over from other donors' samples.

This clonotype was picked up many times. CDR3 sequence reads: CASSFDSGVYYGYTF. The CDR3 bases are TGTGCCAGCAGCTTTGACTCAGGGGTGTACTATGGCTACACCTTC. The chain has TRBV11-2 and TRBJ1-2, with a weak D call TRBD1 (6 bases). CDR1 is SGHAT and CDR2 is FQNNGV in the germline V gene. The CDR3 has 15 amino acids. Trimming left V 3 bases short and J 3 bases short, with 14 bases between.

This clonotype was seen more than once but under ten times. The chain joins TRBV6-5 to TRBJ2-7, with TRBD1 identical over 7 bases. The CDR3 spans 14 residues. The V gene's germline CDR1 is MNHEY and CDR2 SVGAGI. V trimming: 6 bases; J trimming: 5 bases; junction bases outside the gene matches: 10. The CDR3: CASRTGTAFNEQYF. The CDR3 nucleotides read TGTGCCAGCAGGACCGGGACAGCTTTCAACGAGCAGTACTTC.

This clonotype was seen only a few times. The V gene is TRBV19, the J gene TRBJ1-5; D uncertain. Germline values: CDR1 LNHDA, CDR2 SQIVND (reference sequence). The CDR3 is 16 amino acids. Trimming removed 9 bases from V and 4 bases from J, with 22 bases in between. CDR3: CASKTMDGGKNQPQHF. Here the CDR3 DNA reads TGTGCCAGCAAAACAATGGACGGAGGGAAAAATCAGCCCCAGCATTTT.

This clonotype showed up many times. The chain couples TRBV7-6 to TRBJ2-2; 13 bases agree with TRBD2. The length of the CDR3 is 18 residues. Unmatched junction bases numbered 8, after V lost 5 bases and J lost 2 bases. Germline assignment: CDR1 SGHVS and CDR2 FNYEAQ. The CDR3 sequence is CASSPRTSGGLNTGELFF. The CDR3 DNA sequence: TGTGCCAGCAGCCCGCGGACTAGCGGGGGCCTAAACACCGGGGAGCTGTTTTTT.

There are a few counts of this clonotype. The rearrangement links TRBV9 to TRBJ2-1; a possible D gene is TRBD2 (7 bases). Trimming stripped 4 bases from V and 8 bases from J, with 19 bases between. The germline V gene encodes CDR1 SGDLS and CDR2 YYNGEE. The CDR3 is 15 amino acids. CDR3 nucleotide sequence: TGTGCCAGCAGCAGGGAGAGGGGGGGGAGGCATGAGCAGTTCTTC. Its translation: CASSRERGGRHEQFF.

This clonotype was seen ten or more times. The rearrangement links TRBV6-5 to TRBJ2-1; TRBD2 matches at 13 bases. Looked up from germline, CDR1 is MNHEY and CDR2 is SVGAGI. Trimming at V came to 0 bases and at J to 7 bases, leaving 6 bases not matched to a gene. The CDR3 length is 17 residues. This CDR3 is CASSYSWQLAGGNEQFF. In nucleotides, the CDR3 is TGTGCCAGCAGTTACTCGTGGCAACTAGCGGGGGGGAATGAGCAGTTCTTC.

This clonotype was observed many times. The rearrangement joins TRBV7-2 to TRBJ2-7, with TRBD2 matching 7 bases. CDR1 SGHTA and CDR2 FQGNSA come from the germline V gene. J was trimmed by 2 bases and V by 5 bases; bases with no gene match: 12. The CDR3 spans 16 residues. The DNA for the CDR3 is TGTGCCAGCAGCGCCGGACTAGGGGTCGGTACCTACGAGCAGTACTTC. It specifies CASSAGLGVGTYEQYF.

In its sample, this clonotype was seen many times. The chain recombines TRBV7-9 with TRBJ2-7; D not certain. CDR1 SEHNR and CDR2 FQNEAQ come from the germline V gene (reference sequence). CDR3 length: 11 amino acids. V was shortened by 2 bases and J by 7 bases, with 6 bases between the two germline ends. This CDR3 reads CASSLNEEQYF. DNA for the CDR3: TGTGCCAGCAGCTTAAACGAGGAGCAGTACTTC.

This clonotype was detected a few times. The rearrangement joins TRBV28 to TRBJ2-7, with 12 bases fitting TRBD1. V gave up 2 bases and J gave up 2 bases; unmatched junction bases: 7. Germline assignment: CDR1 MDHEN and CDR2 SYDVKM. The CDR3 extends over 17 amino acids. CDR3 sequence (DNA): TGTGCCAGCAGTTTAAGGGGGGGACAGGGGGCACCCTACGAGCAGTACTTC. Translating gives CASSLRGGQGAPYEQYF.

The genes are TRBV19 and TRBJ1-2; D unresolved. Germline V CDR1 and CDR2: LNHDA, SQIVND (reference sequence). The CDR3 contains 11 residues. V was clipped by 10 bases and J by 4 bases, with 10 bases between them. CDR3 amino acids: CAISDGYGYTF. The DNA of the CDR3 is TGTGCCATTTCGGACGGCTATGGCTACACCTTC.